The present entry profiles one T cell receptor beta chain with its context. The record originates from a study of blood T cell repertoires in COVID-19. The CDR3 has 15 amino acids. Trimming pared 2 bases from V and 4 bases from J, leaving 13 bases between. The germline V gene has CDR1 SGHKS and CDR2 YYEKEE (reference sequence). Original methodology: Reference gene primer amplification yielded estimated nucleated cell counts. The repertoire was sequenced with immunoSEQ multiplex PCR; TCRdb's copy has only in-frame clones and lacks some. V, J and clone size are those of that table, while D and trimming were read from the DNA. The sample includes about 82,000 clones, around 88% of them seen just once. The age range of participants was about 18 to 95 years, with residence in 20 to 25 US areas. Cohorts were assigned according to the clinical history that participants reported.

V gene TRBV5-5 combines with J gene TRBJ1-5, with a tentative D call TRBD1 (5 bases). This receptor was identified in a woman aged 45-65 years with acute COVID-19. Sequenced material: PBMCs or T cells enriched from blood (not recorded which). DNA of the CDR3: TGTGCCAGCAGCTTACTGTTGACAGCTAATCAGCCCCAGCATTTT. Translating it yields CASSLLLTANQPQHF.